Listed here are 11 T cell receptor beta chains from one sample, sequenced in a study of shared clonotypes between healthy human individuals (dated by TCRdb to 2020 to 2021). CD8 naive samples consisted of CD45RO-negative cells that were positively selected for CCR7, yielding a CD45RA+CCR7+ population without TemRA cells. Library preparation was by the immunoSEQ multiplex PCR assay. The table comes from immuneACCESS by way of TCRdb, which keeps in-frame sequences with V and J called. Part of the clones is missing from these tables; in studies checked, under half for an unresolved V gene and the rest for unknown reasons. This sample is represented by approximately 600,000 clones; around 96% of them were singletons. Over 0.1% of the sample lies in the top ten. Source material: naive CD8+ T cells sorted from blood. The sample's cell subset or site label, in plain terms: CD45RA+CCR7+. These receptors originate from a woman in her 30s in good health.

This chain links TRBV4-1 with TRBJ2-7, with a possible D match to TRBD2 (6 bases). CDR3 length: 16 amino acids. Per germline, CDR1 MGHRA and CDR2 YSYEKL. V was clipped by 4 bases and J by 5 bases, with 21 bases between them. The CDR3 region is CASSPTRGEAGHEQYF. CDR3 DNA sequence: TGCGCCAGCAGCCCAACCCGCGGGGAGGCAGGCCACGAGCAGTACTTC.

A word on this clone: Distinct nucleotide sequences in the sample also encode this CDR3. The V and J genes are TRBV27 and TRBJ2-7; unclear D gene. Trimming took 0 bases from V and 5 from J, leaving 5 bases between them. The CDR3 runs to 12 residues. Germline V gene sequence: CDR1 MNHEY, CDR2 SMNVEV (reference sequence). CDR3 in amino acids: CASSLSGNEQYF. The CDR3 coding sequence is TGTGCCAGCAGTTTATCTGGCAACGAGCAGTACTTC.

This chain's CDR3 is CASSLWGSGANVLTF. For the CDR3, the DNA is TGTGCCAGCAGCTTGTGGGGATCTGGGGCCAACGTCCTGACTTTC. This chain uses TRBV5-8 with TRBJ2-6; the D is unclear. The CDR3 runs 15 residues. V was clipped by 1 base and J by 1 base, with 6 bases between them. Germline V CDR1 and CDR2: SGHTS, YDEGEE.

The chain has TRBV28 and TRBJ2-7; D is unresolved. CDR1 is MDHEN and CDR2 is SYDVKM in the germline V gene. CDR3 length: 14 amino acids. V lost 3 bases and J 0 bases, leaving 9 bases between the germline ends. The DNA of the CDR3 is TGTGCCAGCAGTTTTACAAGGAGCTCCTACGAGCAGTACTTC. This codes for CASSFTRSSYEQYF.

The V gene is TRBV15, the J gene TRBJ2-7; D is uncertain. CDR1 LNHNV and CDR2 YYDKDF come from the germline V gene (reference sequence). The CDR3 spans 14 residues. V was trimmed by 0 bases and J by 0 bases, leaving 6 bases between them. CDR3 in amino acids: CATSRERSSYEQYF. The CDR3 DNA reads as TGTGCCACCAGCAGAGAAAGGAGCTCCTACGAGCAGTACTTC.

The chain joins TRBV30 to TRBJ2-7; no clear D gene. The CDR3 length is 13 residues. V was clipped by 2 bases and J by 0 bases, with 8 bases between them. CDR1 GTSNPN and CDR2 SVGIG come from the germline V gene (reference sequence). Here the CDR3 reads CAWSIRVSYEQYF. Written as DNA, the CDR3 is TGTGCCTGGAGTATTCGGGTCTCCTACGAGCAGTACTTC.

This chain links TRBV27 with TRBJ2-1; a possible D gene is TRBD2 (5 bases). This CDR3 comprises 14 residues. Germline CDR1 MNHEY, CDR2 SMNVEV (reference sequence). Between the trimmed V and J ends, which lost 3 bases and 9 bases, there was a span of 15 bases. The CDR3 sequence is CASSFDSTGSEQFF. The CDR3 DNA follows: TGTGCCAGCAGTTTCGACTCGACTGGGAGTGAGCAGTTCTTC.

The chain couples TRBV10-3 to TRBJ2-1, with D perhaps matching TRBD1 or TRBD2 (5 bases each). CDR3 length: 17 residues. Germline CDR1 ENHRY, CDR2 SYGVKD. The germline V and J ends were trimmed by 4 bases and 0 bases, with 16 bases remaining between them. The CDR3, as DNA: TGTGCCATCAGTGCCGGGACCTCCGCAGTCTCCTACAATGAGCAGTTCTTC. Protein product: CAISAGTSAVSYNEQFF.

With regard to this clone: The same CDR3 arises from other DNA sequences in this sample as well. The V call is TRBV19, the J call TRBJ2-7; 7 bases map to TRBD2. The CDR3 extends over 14 amino acids. The V gene end was trimmed by 6 bases and the J gene end by 0 bases; junction bases not matched to a gene: 5. Germline CDR1 and CDR2: LNHDA and SQIVND (reference sequence). CDR3 region: CASSPSGSSYEQYF. CDR3 bases: TGTGCCAGTAGCCCTAGCGGATCCTCCTACGAGCAGTACTTC.

The chain has TRBV27 and TRBJ2-7; 9 nucleotides align to TRBD1. The CDR3 extends over 13 amino acids. CDR1 and CDR2 (germline): MNHEY, SMNVEV (reference sequence). After removal of 10 bases from V and 4 bases from J, the junction contained 8 bases not matched to a gene. The CDR3 is CATTGTGRYEQYF. CDR3 nucleotides: TGTGCCACCACCGGGACAGGGAGATACGAGCAGTACTTC.

This chain joins TRBV9 and TRBJ2-7, with D perhaps matching TRBD2 (5 bases). This CDR3 comprises 15 residues. The V end lost 0 bases, the J end lost 3 bases, and 13 bases lay between the germline ends. Germline V CDR1 and CDR2: SGDLS, YYNGEE. The CDR3 loop is CASSVGATINYEQYF. In DNA form, the CDR3 reads TGTGCCAGCAGCGTAGGGGCGACTATCAACTACGAGCAGTACTTC.